The 27 T cell receptor beta chains below come from one sample, sequenced in a study of cytotoxic CD8 clonotypes in ibrutinib-treated CLL. Repertoires were generated with immunoSEQ multiplex PCR, while TCRdb's copy carries only in-frame clones and drops some. The repertoire holds tens of thousands of clones, with around 79% as singletons. The starting material was PBMCs, obtained after 12 months of ibrutinib treatment. The receptors here all came from a human donor with chronic lymphocytic leukemia.

The chain carries TRBV7-2 and TRBJ1-2, with 8 nucleotides matching TRBD1. With 7 bases clipped from V and 8 bases from J, the junction kept 15 bases outside the gene matches. Germline lookup yields CDR1 SGHTA and CDR2 FQGNSA. The CDR3 contains 15 residues. The CDR3 sequence is CASNPTGAPSGGYTF. The CDR3 DNA reads TGTGCCAGCAACCCGACAGGGGCCCCATCGGGGGGCTACACCTTC.

In its sample, this clone was seen once. The rearrangement links TRBV4-3 to TRBJ2-7; weak D call: TRBD2 (6 bases). The ends were cut back, 0 bases at V and 1 base at J, with 10 bases in the middle. The CDR3 consists of 15 residues. Germline V gene data show CDR1 as LGHNA and CDR2 as YSLEER. CDR3 coding DNA: TGCGCCAGCAGCCAAGATCCGGGGGAGTCCTACGAGCAGTACTTC. Translation: CASSQDPGESYEQYF.

V usage is TRBV7-2 and J usage is TRBJ2-7; D tentatively reads TRBD1 or TRBD2 (6 bases each). The CDR3 contains 15 residues. V was shortened by 5 bases and J by 7 bases, with 21 bases between the two germline ends. Germline-derived CDR1 and CDR2 are SGHTA and FQGNSA. The CDR3 here is CASSTGTGLGGEQYF. The DNA of the CDR3 is TGTGCCAGCAGCACAGGGACGGGACTTGGGGGGGAGCAGTACTTC. The complete variable domain, with remaining parts taken from reference TRBV7-2 and TRBJ2-7, reads GAGVSQSPSNKVTEKGKDVELRCDPISGHTALYWYRQSLGQGLEFLIYFQGNSAPDKSGLPSDRFSAERTGGSVSTLTIQRTQQEDSAVYLCASSTGTGLGGEQYFGPGTRLTVT.

As to this clone: In the same sample, other DNA sequences code for this CDR3. The V and J genes are TRBV7-2 and TRBJ2-3; 10 bases line up with TRBD1. J lost 3 bases, V lost 6 bases, and 3 bases had no gene match. Germline V gene data show CDR1 as SGHTA and CDR2 as FQGNSA. The CDR3 is made up of 14 amino acids. As DNA, the CDR3 is TGTGCCAGCAGTCGGGACAGGGGTACAGATACGCAGTATTTT. Translated, it gives CASSRDRGTDTQYF.

The chain is built from TRBV6-5 and TRBJ1-6; possibly TRBD1 for D (5 bases). Trimming left V 4 bases short and J 8 bases short, with 12 bases between. The CDR3 totals 14 residues. The V gene's germline CDR1 is MNHEY and CDR2 SVGAGI. CDR3 coding DNA: TGTGCCAGCAGTTGGGGCAGGGTGGATTCACCCCTCCACTTT. Translation gives CASSWGRVDSPLHF.

This chain connects TRBV7-2 to TRBJ1-4, with TRBD1 matching over 7 bases. The CDR3 length is 15 residues. The germline gives CDR1 SGHTA, CDR2 FQGNSA. Trimming at V came to 5 bases and at J to 5 bases, leaving 8 bases not matched to a gene. In DNA, the CDR3 is TGTGCCAGCAGCCCGACCGGGACAGTGAATGAAAAACTGTTTTTT. This gives the protein CASSPTGTVNEKLFF.

V and J are TRBV5-5 and TRBJ2-1; D gene uncertain. Germline V CDR1 and CDR2: SGHKS, YYEKEE (reference sequence). Trimming removed 4 bases at V and 4 bases at J, with 12 bases between. The CDR3 is made up of 14 amino acids. This CDR3 is CASSLTFGYNEQFF. The CDR3, as DNA: TGTGCCAGCAGCCTGACTTTTGGGTACAATGAGCAGTTCTTC.

In its sample, this clone was seen a few times. The J gene is TRBJ1-4, the V gene TRBV7-2, with 8 nucleotides matching TRBD1. The germline V gene encodes CDR1 SGHTA and CDR2 FQGNSA. The CDR3 has 15 residues. The V and J ends lost 5 bases and 8 bases, in that order; junction bases with no gene match: 10. CDR3 in amino acids: CASSDQGAGGEKLFF. The CDR3 region has the DNA TGTGCCAGCAGCGACCAGGGGGCGGGTGGGGAAAAACTGTTTTTT. The variable domain in full, completed from reference TRBV7-2 and TRBJ1-4, reads GAGVSQSPSNKVTEKGKDVELRCDPISGHTALYWYRQSLGQGLEFLIYFQGNSAPDKSGLPSDRFSAERTGGSVSTLTIQRTQQEDSAVYLCASSDQGAGGEKLFFGSGTQLSVL.

This chain links TRBV1 with TRBJ1-3. TRBV1 constitutes a pseudogene. The CDR3 is made up of 20 amino acids. The CDR3: CTSTHFRGPGNGSSGNTIYF. The CDR3 region has the DNA TGCACCAGCACACACTTTCGGGGGCCCGGTAACGGGAGCTCTGGAAACACCATATATTTT.

In nucleotides, the CDR3 is TGTGCCAGCAGCCAAGATCTGGACAGGGGCGATGAGCAGTTCTTC. Its protein is CASSQDLDRGDEQFF. This chain connects TRBV4-2 to TRBJ2-1; 9 bases line up with TRBD1. The CDR3 length is 15 residues. V was clipped by 0 bases and J by 8 bases; unmatched bases: 5. Looked up from germline, CDR1 is LGHNA and CDR2 is YNFKEQ.

This sequence joins TRBV7-2 and TRBJ2-7; the D is unclear. The CDR3 loop spans 13 amino acids. Per germline, CDR1 SGHTA and CDR2 FQGNSA. V lost 1 base to trimming and J lost 12 bases, with 16 bases between them. CDR3 DNA: TGTGCCAGCAGCTTAGGTTCGGCTAGTTGGGCGTACTTC. Protein: CASSLGSASWAYF.

The V call is TRBV9, the J call TRBJ2-1, with D possibly matching TRBD2 (5 bases). Between the trimmed V and J ends, which lost 0 bases and 10 bases, there was a span of 14 bases. Germline CDR1 and CDR2: SGDLS and YYNGEE. CDR3 size: 14 residues. CDR3 DNA: TGTGCCAGCAGCGTAGCTCTCAACGGGAACGAGCAGTTCTTC. It specifies CASSVALNGNEQFF.

The chain uses TRBV5-1 and TRBJ2-1; 13 bases align to TRBD2. Germline V lookup: CDR1 SGHRS, CDR2 YFSETQ. The J segment lost 9 bases and the V segment lost 2 bases, leaving 5 bases of the junction unmatched. The CDR3 loop spans 15 amino acids. The DNA of the CDR3 is TGCGCCAGCAGCTTCGGGACTAGCGGGGTGGTTGAGCAGTTCTTC. Protein: CASSFGTSGVVEQFF.

On this clone itself: Other nucleotide sequences from this sample produce the same CDR3. This sequence joins TRBV9 and TRBJ2-5, with 7 bases fitting TRBD2. This CDR3 comprises 14 residues. The ends lost 1 base at V and 5 bases at J; junction bases unmatched: 5. Germline CDR1 and CDR2: SGDLS and YYNGEE. Written as DNA, the CDR3 is TGTGCCAGCAGCGTAACCCCCGGGGGGGAGACCCAGTACTTC. This translates into CASSVTPGGETQYF.

The chain combines TRBV5-4 with TRBJ1-2; 9 positions agree with TRBD1. The junction had 8 bases not matched to a gene; V was cut back by 2 bases and J by 6 bases. The CDR3 sequence is 15 residues long. Germline V gene lookup returns CDR1 SGHNT and CDR2 YYREEE (reference sequence). In nucleotides, the CDR3 is TGTGCCAGCAGCTTAGGGGGACAGGGTCACGATGGCTACACCTTC. This encodes CASSLGGQGHDGYTF. Full variable domain (rest looked up from reference TRBV5-4 and TRBJ1-2): ETGVTQSPTHLIKTRGQQVTLRCSSQSGHNTVSWYQQALGQGPQFIFQYYREEENGRGNFPPRFSGLQFPNYSSELNVNALELDDSALYLCASSLGGQGHDGYTFGSGTRLTVV.

V is TRBV28 and J is TRBJ1-3; D is ambiguous. The V end was cut by 3 bases, the J end by 2 bases, with 8 bases between. Germline V gene sequence: CDR1 MDHEN, CDR2 SYDVKM. This CDR3 region has 14 residues. This CDR3 reads CASSFLGTGNTIYF. CDR3 sequence (DNA): TGTGCCAGCAGTTTTTTGGGGACTGGAAACACCATATATTTT.

CDR3 coding DNA: TGTGCCAGCTCACCCCTCGGGCCAAATGAGCAGTTCTTC. Its protein product is CASSPLGPNEQFF. This chain connects TRBV18 to TRBJ2-1; D is unresolved. V gave up 3 bases and J gave up 7 bases, with 10 bases separating them. The CDR3 contains 13 residues. Germline V gene data show CDR1 as KGHSH and CDR2 as LQKENI.

In this sample, this clone turned up a few times. The rearrangement links TRBV7-9 to TRBJ2-3; TRBD2 agrees at 9 bases. Germline loops: CDR1 SEHNR, CDR2 FQNEAQ (reference sequence). The CDR3 is made up of 17 amino acids. V was clipped by 1 base and J by 5 bases; unmatched bases: 10. CDR3 sequence: CASSLGVSGGPGDTQYF. CDR3 bases: TGTGCCAGCAGCTTAGGGGTTAGCGGGGGCCCTGGAGATACGCAGTATTTT.

The genes are TRBV2 and TRBJ2-2; no clear D. Per the germline V gene, CDR1 is SNHLY and CDR2 is FYNNEI. The ends were cut back, 6 bases at V and 5 bases at J, with 13 bases in the middle. This CDR3 spans 14 amino acids. CDR3 nucleotides: TGTGCCAGCAGCGCCCAGTGGGTGACCGGGGAGCTGTTTTTT. Its protein product is CASSAQWVTGELFF.

This rearrangement joins TRBV6-5 to TRBJ2-3; TRBD2 matches 8 bases. V lost 6 bases to trimming and J lost 3 bases; unmatched junction nucleotides: 11. Per the germline V gene, CDR1 is MNHEY and CDR2 is SVGAGI. This CDR3 is built from 16 residues. CDR3 coding DNA: TGTGCCAGCAGCTACCGGGGGGGCTTGGGTACAGATACGCAGTATTTT. It translates to CASSYRGGLGTDTQYF.

The chain has TRBV6-5 and TRBJ1-5, with 7 bases matching TRBD1. The CDR3 totals 15 residues. Germline V gene lookup returns CDR1 MNHEY and CDR2 SVGAGI. Germline trimming cut 0 bases from V and 5 bases from J; bases unmatched to any gene: 4. CDR3 residues: CASSYSGRGDQPQHF. CDR3 nucleotides: TGTGCCAGCAGTTACTCGGGCAGGGGGGATCAGCCCCAGCATTTT.

This chain connects TRBV5-4 to TRBJ2-3; D remains unclear. V shed 4 bases and J shed 0 bases, with 15 bases lying between them. CDR3 length: 16 residues. CDR1 SGHNT and CDR2 YYREEE come from the germline V gene (reference sequence). Written as DNA, the CDR3 is TGTGCCAGCAGCCACGGCGGTCCTTCTAGCACAGATACGCAGTATTTT. This translates into CASSHGGPSSTDTQYF.

This rearrangement joins TRBV5-4 to TRBJ2-2; 10 nucleotides agree with TRBD2. The length of the CDR3 is 16 residues. The germline gives CDR1 SGHNT, CDR2 YYREEE (reference sequence). V gave up 2 bases and J gave up 3 bases; unmatched junction bases: 4. In DNA, the CDR3 is TGTGCCAGCAGCTTTAAGCTAGCGGGGGACACCGGGGAGCTGTTTTTT. This codes for CASSFKLAGDTGELFF.

This clone was picked up one time. The rearrangement uses TRBV15 and TRBJ1-5; a possible D gene is TRBD1 (6 bases). Germline V lookup: CDR1 LNHNV, CDR2 YYDKDF (reference sequence). Deletions cut 7 bases from V and 5 bases from J, with 18 bases between. The CDR3 extends over 15 amino acids. This chain's CDR3 is CATTTHRELDQPQHF. CDR3 coding DNA: TGTGCCACCACCACGCACAGGGAGTTGGATCAGCCCCAGCATTTT.

This chain uses TRBV27 with TRBJ1-3, with 7 bases matching TRBD1. The CDR3 spans 17 residues. Germline V lookup: CDR1 MNHEY, CDR2 SMNVEV (reference sequence). Germline trimming cut 0 bases from V and 5 bases from J; bases unmatched to any gene: 10. The CDR3 loop reads CASSLSGDSPWRNTIYF. DNA for the CDR3: TGTGCCAGCAGTTTATCGGGGGACAGCCCCTGGCGAAACACCATATATTTT.

This CDR3 reads CASSPREGYNEQFF. The CDR3 DNA sequence: TGTGCCAGCTCACCCCGGGAGGGCTACAATGAGCAGTTCTTC. The V and J genes are TRBV18 and TRBJ2-1; TRBD2 aligns across 8 bases. The CDR3 runs 14 residues. The V gene end was trimmed by 3 bases and the J gene end by 3 bases; junction bases not matched to a gene: 1. CDR1 KGHSH and CDR2 LQKENI come from the germline V gene.

V gene TRBV6-5 combines with J gene TRBJ1-1; D remains unclear. Trimming removed 2 bases from V and 5 bases from J, with 12 bases in between. The germline gives CDR1 MNHEY, CDR2 SVGAGI. The CDR3 covers 14 residues. This chain's CDR3 is CASSYAGLGTEAFF. The CDR3 DNA follows: TGTGCCAGCAGTTACGCCGGGCTGGGGACTGAAGCTTTCTTT.